This T cell receptor (beta chain) emerged from a study of early T cells in non-severe SARS-CoV-2 infection. Study-level background: Sequencing input comprised bulk RNA from unsorted whole blood; chain pairing was not available.

CDR3 length: 12 amino acids. V was cut by 8 bases and J by 2 bases, with 12 bases left in between. Germline V gene data show CDR1 as SQVTM and CDR2 as ANQGSEA. In TCRdb, the 5' RACE reads were re-called with MiXCR into one record per CDR3 protein. This sample carries tens of thousands of distinct CDR3 sequences, 10% of them seen once, and the ten largest clones take 8.6%. This clonotype was observed at least ten times. The rearrangement uses TRBV29-1 and TRBJ2-5; the D is unclear. The sequence came from an adult who was a healthcare worker with PCR-confirmed SARS-CoV-2 infection or an uninfected control (not recorded which). The specimen was whole blood. The CDR3 DNA is TGCAGCCTATGGGTCAGGCAAGAGACCCAGTACTTC. Protein sequence: CSLWVRQETQYF. The variable domain in full, with the rest retrieved from reference TRBV29-1 and TRBJ2-5, is SAVISQKPSRDICQRGTSLTIQCQVDSQVTMMFWYRQQPGQSLTLIATANQGSEATYESGFVIDKFPISRPNLTFSTLTVSNMSPEDSSIYLCSLWVRQETQYFGPGTRLLVL.